This T cell receptor (beta chain) was captured in a study of cytomegalovirus exposure and HLA in healthy donors. The V gene lost 6 bases and the J gene lost 0 bases, with 18 bases spanning the gap. CDR1 is MDHEN and CDR2 is SYDVKM in the germline V gene. The CDR3 is 17 residues long. Both 60 Vbeta primers and 13 Jbeta primers went into the PCR. Sequenced by immunoSEQ multiplex PCR; TCRdb stores in-frame clones only, minus some. Of over 75,000 clones detected, approximately 79% appear once; the ten largest clones hold approximately 5.7%. The sequenced sample was PBMCs. This chain uses TRBV28 with TRBJ2-1; the D gene is possibly TRBD1 (5 bases). The sequence was collected from a female donor in good health and CMV-seronegative. The CDR3 is CASRGLPGLSSYNEQFF. DNA for the CDR3: TGTGCCAGCAGGGGTTTGCCAGGGCTCAGCTCCTACAATGAGCAGTTCTTC.